The rows below give T cell receptor beta chains drawn from one sample of a study of cytomegalovirus exposure and HLA in healthy donors. Only in-frame clones appear in the TCRdb table, and some are missing; sequencing was by immunoSEQ multiplex PCR. The repertoire holds tens of thousands of clones, with 65% to 70% as singletons. Sequencing was performed on PBMCs. The receptors come from a male donor in good health and CMV-seropositive. The CDR3 runs from the conserved cysteine through the conserved F or W. A D gene is named only where the DNA matches it firmly. Size is stated for part of the rows, as once, few or many counts, or as a class when the clone is expanded.

J,D,size,V,length,CDR3,DNA
TRBJ2-2,TRBD2,.,TRBV5-1,16,CASSSGLAANTGELFF,TGCGCCAGCAGCTCCGGACTAGCGGCGAACACCGGGGAGCTGTTTTTT
TRBJ2-7,TRBD1,.,TRBV5-6,13,CASSSRDSYEQYF,TGTGCCAGCAGCTCTCGGGACAGCTACGAGCAGTACTTC
TRBJ1-1,TRBD1,.,TRBV28,13,CASSLWQGAEAFF,TGTGCCAGCAGTTTATGGCAGGGGGCTGAAGCTTTCTTT
TRBJ2-1,TRBD2,.,TRBV30,15,CASTFERGGRNEQFF,TGTGCCTCCACCTTCGAGCGGGGGGGCCGTAATGAGCAGTTCTTC
TRBJ2-2,.,.,TRBV18,15,CASSPRNSNTGELFF,TGTGCCAGCTCACCCCGAAACAGCAACACCGGGGAGCTGTTTTTT
TRBJ1-1,.,.,TRBV6-5,15,CASSYSRRSNTEAFF,TGTGCCAGCAGTTACTCCCGACGGAGCAACACTGAAGCTTTCTTT
TRBJ2-7,.,.,TRBV27,13,CASSRDSTYEQYF,TGTGCCAGCAGTCGGGACTCGACCTACGAGCAGTACTTC
TRBJ1-5,.,.,TRBV4-1,15,CASSPRQASNQPQHF,TGCGCCAGCAGCCCCCGACAGGCAAGCAATCAGCCCCAGCATTTT
TRBJ2-2,TRBD2,.,TRBV5-1,17,CASSLVAGLVGTGELFF,TGCGCCAGCAGCTTGGTGGCGGGACTAGTAGGGACCGGGGAGCTGTTTTTT
TRBJ2-5,.,.,TRBV30,9,CREKETQYF,TGTAGAGAAAAAGAGACCCAGTACTTC
TRBJ2-7,TRBD1,once,TRBV6-1,13,CASRDRGPYEQYF,TGTGCCAGCCGGGACAGGGGGCCCTACGAGCAGTACTTC
TRBJ2-2,TRBD1,.,TRBV18,18,CASSLRAGGATNTGELFF,TGCGCCAGCTCGTTAAGGGCAGGGGGAGCCACGAACACCGGGGAGCTGTTTTTT
TRBJ2-3,TRBD2,.,TRBV2,16,CASSGRLAVPTDTQYF,TGTGCCAGCAGTGGCCGACTAGCGGTTCCGACAGATACGCAGTATTTT
TRBJ2-7,TRBD2,.,TRBV5-4,15,CASSLAGGFPYEQYF,TGTGCCAGCAGCTTGGCGGGGGGTTTCCCCTACGAGCAGTACTTC
TRBJ2-7,.,.,TRBV25-1,14,CASSVSGITYEQYF,TGTGCCAGCAGTGTTAGCGGAATAACCTACGAGCAGTACTTC
TRBJ2-3,TRBD1,.,TRBV6-1,14,CASLRQGSTDTQYF,TGTGCCAGCCTTAGACAGGGTAGCACAGATACGCAGTATTTT
TRBJ1-1,.,.,TRBV9,16,CASSVGRGARNTEAFF,TGTGCCAGCAGCGTAGGTCGGGGGGCGAGGAACACTGAAGCTTTCTTT
TRBJ1-5,.,once,TRBV30,15,CAWSTDPGEGGPQHF,TGTGCCTGGAGTACTGACCCAGGGGAAGGTGGGCCCCAGCATTTT
TRBJ1-4,TRBD1,.,TRBV2,14,CASMRRQGFEKLFF,TGTGCCAGCATGAGGAGACAGGGGTTTGAAAAACTGTTTTTT
TRBJ1-5,TRBD1,.,TRBV4-1,16,CASSQDSGQGNQPQHF,TGCGCCAGCAGCCAAGATTCGGGACAGGGGAATCAGCCCCAGCATTTT
TRBJ2-3,.,few,TRBV30,14,CAWSAKGGTDTQYF,TGTGCCTGGAGTGCCAAAGGGGGCACAGATACGCAGTATTTT
TRBJ1-2,.,.,TRBV7-8,14,CASSLSSSNYGYTF,TGTGCCAGCAGCTTATCCAGTTCTAACTATGGCTACACCTTC
TRBJ2-2,TRBD1,.,TRBV15,16,CATSRGTGTVTGELFF,TGTGCCACCAGCAGAGGGACCGGGACAGTCACCGGGGAGCTGTTTTTT
TRBJ2-5,TRBD2,.,TRBV4-3,20,CASSQVRLTSGGILQETQYF,TGCGCCAGCAGCCAAGTTCGATTGACTAGCGGGGGGATCTTACAAGAGACCCAGTACTTC
TRBJ2-1,TRBD2,.,TRBV4-3,16,CASSIQAGFSYNEQFF,TGCGCCAGCAGCATCCAAGCGGGGTTCTCCTACAATGAGCAGTTCTTC
TRBJ1-1,TRBD1,.,TRBV5-1,16,CASSWGTGNMNTEAFF,TGCGCCAGCAGCTGGGGGACAGGGAATATGAACACTGAAGCTTTCTTT
TRBJ2-2,.,.,TRBV12-5,12,CASGLHTGELFF,TGTGCTAGTGGTCTACACACCGGGGAGCTGTTTTTT
TRBJ2-2,.,.,TRBV7-2,15,CASSLAGGPTGELFF,TGTGCCAGCAGCTTAGCGGGAGGACCCACCGGGGAGCTGTTTTTT
TRBJ2-1,.,.,TRBV25-1,14,CASSEVTAYNEQFF,TGTGCCAGCAGTGAGGTGACAGCATACAATGAGCAGTTCTTC
TRBJ2-7,TRBD1,few,TRBV25-1,13,CASTRRGRYEQYF,TGTGCCAGCACCCGCAGGGGGCGATACGAGCAGTACTTC
TRBJ2-7,.,few,TRBV7-8,12,CASSSVVYEQYF,TGTGCCAGCAGCTCAGTCGTCTACGAGCAGTACTTC
TRBJ2-1,TRBD2,.,TRBV11-3,13,CASSLSAGNEQFF,TGTGCCAGCAGCTTATCAGCGGGAAATGAGCAGTTCTTC
TRBJ1-1,.,.,TRBV7-9,13,CASSFEARTEAFF,TGTGCCAGCAGCTTTGAGGCCCGTACTGAAGCTTTCTTT
TRBJ1-2,.,.,TRBV7-9,13,CASSLDSYYGYTF,TGTGCCAGCAGCCTGGACTCTTACTATGGCTACACCTTC
TRBJ1-2,TRBD1,.,TRBV10-1,15,CASKVEDRGRRGYTF,TGCGCCAGCAAAGTAGAGGACAGGGGGCGAAGGGGCTACACCTTC
TRBJ1-2,TRBD1,.,TRBV5-1,14,CASSPATGTYGYTF,TGCGCCAGCAGCCCGGCGACAGGGACGTATGGCTACACCTTC
TRBJ2-3,TRBD2,.,TRBV12-5,17,CASGPEVAGGPGSPQYF,TGTGCTAGTGGTCCAGAGGTTGCGGGGGGCCCGGGTAGTCCGCAGTATTTT
TRBJ2-3,.,.,TRBV19,15,CASTNRTYSTDTQYF,TGTGCCAGTACCAATCGGACTTACAGCACAGATACGCAGTATTTT